The 31 T cell receptor beta chains given below trace back to one sample, sequenced in a study of identical twins. Each CDR3 protein gets one entry after TCRdb re-called the 5' RACE reads with MiXCR. The table has more than 600,000 distinct CDR3 sequences, roughly 18% seen once. These data also featured in a second study, about T cells expressing NK-cell markers.

Material for sequencing was PBMCs. Receptors originate from a young woman in good health.

This clonotype was picked up a small number of times. The chain recombines TRBV15 with TRBJ2-7; D unresolved. The V gene's germline CDR1 is LNHNV and CDR2 YYDKDF (reference sequence). V lost 1 base, J lost 4 bases, and 14 bases lay in between. The length of the CDR3 is 15 residues. The CDR3 nucleotides read TGTGCCACCAGCAGAGTGTCAGGCAGTAAATACGAGCAGTACTTC. Its protein is CATSRVSGSKYEQYF.

This clonotype came up a few times. The V and J genes are TRBV30 and TRBJ2-1; D not resolved. This CDR3 comprises 11 residues. The V gene's germline CDR1 is GTSNPN and CDR2 SVGIG (reference sequence). Deletions cut 0 bases from V and 5 bases from J, with 2 bases between. In nucleotides, the CDR3 is TGTGCCTGGAGTGTACACAATGAGCAGTTCTTC. This sequence encodes CAWSVHNEQFF. The variable domain in full, with the rest retrieved from reference TRBV30 and TRBJ2-1, is SQTIHQWPATLVQPVGSPLSLECTVEGTSNPNLYWYRQAAGRGLQLLFYSVGIGQISSEVPQNLSASRPQDRQFILSSKKLLLSDSGFYLCAWSVHNEQFFGPGTRLTVL.

This clonotype appeared a few times. The J gene is TRBJ1-1, the V gene TRBV29-1, with 7 bases lining up with TRBD1. The V gene's germline CDR1 is SQVTM and CDR2 ANQGSEA. The CDR3 sequence is 13 residues long. The trim removed 5 bases at V and 4 bases at J, leaving 7 bases unmatched. In DNA, the CDR3 is TGCAGCGTTAAACAGGGGTCGGCCACTGAAGCTTTCTTT. Translating gives CSVKQGSATEAFF.

This clonotype was recorded a few times. The chain couples TRBV20-1 to TRBJ1-4, with unresolved D. Trimming left V 3 bases short and J 8 bases short, with 13 bases between. CDR1 and CDR2 (germline): DFQATT, SNEGSKA (reference sequence). This CDR3 has 13 amino acids. The CDR3 DNA reads TGCAGTGCTAGGTCCAGGTTTGGGGAAAAACTGTTTTTT. It is translated as CSARSRFGEKLFF.

The chain is built from TRBV11-3 and TRBJ2-2, with 8 bases that match TRBD2. Germline CDR1 reads SGHNT; CDR2 reads YENEEA. V lost 3 bases to trimming and J lost 7 bases; unmatched junction nucleotides: 10. The CDR3 runs to 16 residues. CDR3 sequence: CASSFEGLGVVGELFF. In DNA, the CDR3 is TGTGCCAGCAGCTTCGAGGGACTAGGTGTCGTCGGGGAGCTGTTTTTT. The full variable domain, in which reference TRBV11-3 and TRBJ2-2 provide the parts outside the CDR3, is EAGVVQSPRYKIIEKKQPVAFWCNPISGHNTLYWYLQNLGQGPELLIRYENEEAVDDSQLPKDRFSAERLKGVDSTLKIQPAELGDSAVYLCASSFEGLGVVGELFFGEGSRLTVL.

The chain links TRBV21-1 to TRBJ2-5; TRBD1, the D gene given by the table, was not confirmed from the DNA. TRBV21-1 is marked as a pseudogene. The CDR3 sequence is 15 residues long. This CDR3 is CASTVYRDIQETQYF. CDR3 sequence (DNA): TGTGCCAGCACAGTGTACCGGGACATACAAGAGACCCAGTACTTC.

This chain's CDR3 is CASRAQGANTEAFF. The CDR3 region has the DNA TGTGCCAGCAGGGCACAGGGAGCGAACACTGAAGCTTTCTTT. The chain couples TRBV12-3 or TRBV12-4 to TRBJ1-1; a possible D gene is TRBD1 (6 bases). This CDR3 contains 14 residues. With 6 bases removed from V and 1 base from J, the gap between germline ends came to 12 bases.

This chain connects TRBV5-1 to TRBJ1-1, with D maybe TRBD1 (5 bases). The V end was cut by 4 bases, the J end by 5 bases, with 18 bases between. The germline V gene encodes CDR1 SGHRS and CDR2 YFSETQ. The CDR3 has 15 amino acids. This chain's CDR3 is CASSLWDPRKTEAFF. The CDR3 DNA sequence: TGCGCCAGCAGCCTATGGGACCCTAGGAAAACTGAAGCTTTCTTT.

This chain uses TRBV6-1 with TRBJ2-3; D possibly matches TRBD1 or TRBD2 (6 bases each). CDR1 is MNHNS, CDR2 SASEGT, per germline. V was trimmed by 6 bases and J by 4 bases, leaving 20 bases between them. The CDR3 sequence is 16 residues long. CDR3: CASSTWRGVAPDTQYF. CDR3 sequence (DNA): TGTGCCAGCAGCACATGGAGGGGGGTCGCCCCAGATACGCAGTATTTT.

This clonotype was seen a handful of times. V and J are TRBV7-2 and TRBJ2-7, with D hard to call. Deletions cut 6 bases from V and 6 bases from J, with 9 bases between. Germline assignment: CDR1 SGHTA and CDR2 FQGNSA. The CDR3 spans 11 residues. Here the CDR3 DNA reads TGTGCCAGCAGTTCAGGAACCGAGCAGTACTTC. Amino acids: CASSSGTEQYF.

The table lists this clonotype with many counts. The rearrangement uses TRBV12-3 or TRBV12-4 and TRBJ1-1; D gene unclear. V was shortened by 8 bases and J by 4 bases, with 8 bases between the two germline ends. The length of the CDR3 is 11 residues. CDR3: CASGRGTEAFF. The CDR3 DNA is TGTGCCAGCGGGCGAGGCACTGAAGCTTTCTTT.

This clonotype is a singleton in its sample. This sequence joins TRBV30 and TRBJ2-5, with 7 bases identical to TRBD2. The germline CDR1 and CDR2 sequences are GTSNPN and SVGIG (reference sequence). CDR3 length equals 13 residues. The V segment lost 3 bases and the J segment 4 bases; nucleotides outside the gene matches: 5. The chain's CDR3 is CAWRGGNTETQYF. CDR3 bases: TGTGCCTGGAGGGGGGGGAATACAGAGACCCAGTACTTC.

CDR3 in amino acids: CASRYVEETQYF. DNA of the CDR3: TGTGCCAGCCGCTACGTAGAAGAGACCCAGTACTTC. V and J are TRBV12-3 or TRBV12-4 and TRBJ2-5; D call uncertain. V was clipped by 8 bases and J by 3 bases, with 10 bases between them. The length of the CDR3 is 12 residues.

This clonotype came up a few times. The CDR3 nucleotides read TGTGCCATCAGCCAACAGGGGATGGACACTGAAGCTTTCTTT. Translating it yields CAISQQGMDTEAFF. V usage is TRBV10-3 and J usage is TRBJ1-1; TRBD1 agrees at 7 bases. CDR3 length: 14 amino acids. J lost 3 bases, V lost 6 bases, and 7 bases had no gene match. The germline CDR1 and CDR2 sequences are ENHRY and SYGVKD.

This sequence joins TRBV6-4 and TRBJ1-5; no firm D call. This CDR3 has 16 amino acids. The germline CDR1 and CDR2 sequences are MRHNA and SNTAGT. The V end lost 7 bases, the J end lost 5 bases, and 21 bases lay between the germline ends. CDR3 sequence reads: CASIQLKGFYYQPQHF. The CDR3 DNA reads as TGTGCCAGCATCCAACTAAAGGGTTTCTACTATCAGCCCCAGCATTTT.

This clonotype was seen many times. The genes are TRBV14 and TRBJ2-7; D not resolved. Between the trimmed V and J ends, which lost 2 bases and 1 base, there was a span of 6 bases. The germline CDR1 and CDR2 sequences are SGHDN and FVKESK. The CDR3 spans 13 residues. The CDR3 DNA sequence: TGTGCCAGCAGCCAAAATCCTTCCTACGAGCAGTACTTC. This sequence encodes CASSQNPSYEQYF. Using reference TRBV14 and TRBJ2-7 for the parts outside the CDR3, the full variable domain is EAGVTQFPSHSVIEKGQTVTLRCDPISGHDNLYWYRRVMGKEIKFLLHFVKESKQDESGMPNNRFLAERTGGTYSTLKVQPAELEDSGVYFCASSQNPSYEQYFGPGTRLTVT.

Only a few counts were recorded for this clonotype. The CDR3 sequence: CASRSGDSVTYGYTF. For the CDR3, the DNA is TGTGCCAGCAGGAGTGGGGACAGCGTAACCTATGGCTACACCTTC. The rearrangement joins TRBV6-2 or TRBV6-3 to TRBJ1-2; 7 nucleotides agree with TRBD1. Trimming cost V 6 bases and J 4 bases; bases outside gene matches: 11. The CDR3 is 15 amino acids. The germline V gene has CDR1 MNHEY and CDR2 SVGEGT.

The chain carries TRBV7-3 and TRBJ1-1; no clear D gene. CDR3 size: 13 residues. V lost 3 bases and J lost 2, with 7 bases in between. CDR1 and CDR2 (germline): SGHTA, FQGTGA. This chain's CDR3 is CASSLHTNTEAFF. Here the CDR3 DNA reads TGTGCCAGCAGCTTGCATACAAACACTGAAGCTTTCTTT.

The sample holds a few counts of this clonotype. V is TRBV12-3 or TRBV12-4 and J is TRBJ2-1; TRBD1 matches 10 bases. This CDR3 comprises 15 residues. V gave up 6 bases and J gave up 8 bases; unmatched junction bases: 10. CDR3 protein: CASRKTGGILHEQFF. CDR3 coding DNA: TGTGCCAGCAGAAAGACAGGGGGCATTTTACATGAGCAGTTCTTC.

This clonotype appeared a few times. The chain links TRBV20-1 to TRBJ1-4; D is unclear. Trimming removed 6 bases at V and 6 bases at J, with 14 bases between. Germline V gene data show CDR1 as DFQATT and CDR2 as SNEGSKA (reference sequence). This CDR3 contains 13 residues. Written as DNA, the CDR3 is TGCAGTGCCCCTAGGGAGAAATATGAAAAACTGTTTTTT. Protein product: CSAPREKYEKLFF.

This chain connects TRBV12-3 or TRBV12-4 to TRBJ1-2, with a possible D match to TRBD1 (6 bases). The V end lost 5 bases, the J end lost 10 bases, and 11 bases lay between the germline ends. This CDR3 contains 11 residues. Here the CDR3 DNA reads TGTGCCAGCAGTCCGGGACAAGCCTACACCTTC. This translates into CASSPGQAYTF.

In its sample, this clonotype was seen many times. The chain combines TRBV20-1 with TRBJ2-5; 8 bases line up with TRBD2. The germline V gene has CDR1 DFQATT and CDR2 SNEGSKA (reference sequence). CDR3 length equals 16 residues. The ends lost 0 bases at V and 2 bases at J; junction bases unmatched: 8. The CDR3 is CSARDLAGGLQETQYF. The CDR3 DNA follows: TGCAGTGCTAGAGATTTGGCGGGGGGCCTTCAAGAGACCCAGTACTTC.

J is TRBJ2-3 and V is TRBV12-3 or TRBV12-4; TRBD2 matches 10 bases. V shed 7 bases, J shed 2 bases, and the junction held 6 bases outside the gene matches. The CDR3 contains 15 residues. Written as DNA, the CDR3 is TGTGCCAGCACTATAGCGGGGGGCAACACAGATACGCAGTATTTT. Translating it yields CASTIAGGNTDTQYF.

This clonotype has only a few counts. The CDR3: CASSPSRTSRNTDTQYF. The CDR3 DNA is TGTGCCAGCAGCCCAAGTAGGACTAGCAGAAACACAGATACGCAGTATTTT. The chain carries TRBV9 and TRBJ2-3; 8 positions match TRBD2. Per germline, CDR1 SGDLS and CDR2 YYNGEE. The J segment lost 2 bases and the V segment lost 4 bases, leaving 12 bases of the junction unmatched. The CDR3 has 17 amino acids.

This sequence joins TRBV5-6 and TRBJ2-5; D may correspond to TRBD1 or TRBD2 (5 bases each). Trimming removed 0 bases from V and 5 bases from J, with 14 bases in between. Germline CDR1 and CDR2: SGHDT and YYEEEE. The CDR3 extends over 15 amino acids. The CDR3 loop reads CASSLGGTAVETQYF. CDR3 nucleotide sequence: TGTGCCAGCAGCTTGGGGGGGACCGCGGTGGAGACCCAGTACTTC.

This chain uses TRBV5-6 with TRBJ2-6; no clear D. Germline V gene sequence: CDR1 SGHDT, CDR2 YYEEEE. The CDR3 sequence is 15 residues long. Trimming removed 0 bases from V and 4 bases from J, with 8 bases in between. CDR3 protein: CASSLGLGGANVLTF. The CDR3 coding sequence is TGTGCCAGCAGCTTGGGACTTGGGGGGGCCAACGTCCTGACTTTC.

The table lists this clonotype with many counts. V usage is TRBV12-3 or TRBV12-4 and J usage is TRBJ2-7, with D possibly called TRBD1 or TRBD2 (6 bases each). The CDR3 has 12 amino acids. The V end lost 2 bases, the J end lost 11 bases, and 13 bases lay between the germline ends. The CDR3 region is CASSLTGGSEYF. The CDR3 DNA follows: TGTGCCAGCAGTTTAACCGGGGGCAGTGAGTACTTC.

The V call is TRBV6-1, the J call TRBJ1-1; D ambiguous. The germline V gene encodes CDR1 MNHNS and CDR2 SASEGT. Trimming took 6 bases from V and 3 from J, leaving 17 bases between them. This CDR3 is built from 15 residues. CDR3 residues: CASSVGPYSDTEAFF. The CDR3 coding sequence is TGTGCCAGCAGCGTCGGGCCATACTCGGACACTGAAGCTTTCTTT.

This chain links TRBV7-8 with TRBJ1-6; 7 nucleotides line up with TRBD1. Unmatched junction bases numbered 2, after V lost 1 base and J lost 8 bases. Germline CDR1 is SGHVS and CDR2 is FQNEAQ. CDR3 size: 14 residues. CDR3 sequence (DNA): TGTGCCAGCAGCTTAGAACAGGGGTATTCACCCCTCCACTTT. Protein product: CASSLEQGYSPLHF.

Written as DNA, the CDR3 is TGCAGCACTGAAGGGGCGAACACCGGGGAGCTGTTTTTT. It yields the protein CSTEGANTGELFF. The gene calls are TRBV29-1 and TRBJ2-2; tentatively, D is TRBD1 (5 bases). Germline V gene data show CDR1 as SQVTM and CDR2 as ANQGSEA. V shed 8 bases and J shed 0 bases, with 10 bases lying between them. This CDR3 region has 13 residues.

The chain employs TRBV12-3 or TRBV12-4 and TRBJ2-7; D is possibly TRBD2 (6 bases). Trimming removed 7 bases from V and 5 bases from J, with 27 bases in between. The CDR3 spans 17 residues. The CDR3 bases are TGTGCCAGCACCCCGGGTGTGTCCCCATGGGGACTCCACGAGCAGTACTTC. Translated: CASTPGVSPWGLHEQYF.